This T cell receptor (beta chain) was captured in a study of T-cell memory formation after mild COVID-19. Amplification by 5'RACE using constant-segment primers produced TCR alpha and TCR beta cDNA libraries that carried sample barcodes and UMIs. TCRdb used MiXCR to reprocess the 5' RACE reads, holding one entry per CDR3 protein. The sample includes around 200,000 distinct CDR3 sequences, roughly a fifth of them seen just once. In germline, CDR1 is DFQATT, CDR2 SNEGSKA (reference sequence). The CDR3 sequence is 17 residues long. V dropped 3 bases and J dropped 5 bases, with 25 bases sitting between them.

The rearrangement links TRBV20-1 to TRBJ1-2; weak D call: TRBD1 (5 bases). What was sequenced was PBMCs or a T cell subset sorted from them (not recorded which). This clonotype was obtained from an adult woman who had mild COVID-19 (a few samples of this study predate the infection). Cell type and time point are not known. For the CDR3, the DNA is TGCAGTGCTAGCCCCCTTGGTAGCAGGGCCTTGGGGTATGGCTACACCTTC. Translation: CSASPLGSRALGYGYTF.